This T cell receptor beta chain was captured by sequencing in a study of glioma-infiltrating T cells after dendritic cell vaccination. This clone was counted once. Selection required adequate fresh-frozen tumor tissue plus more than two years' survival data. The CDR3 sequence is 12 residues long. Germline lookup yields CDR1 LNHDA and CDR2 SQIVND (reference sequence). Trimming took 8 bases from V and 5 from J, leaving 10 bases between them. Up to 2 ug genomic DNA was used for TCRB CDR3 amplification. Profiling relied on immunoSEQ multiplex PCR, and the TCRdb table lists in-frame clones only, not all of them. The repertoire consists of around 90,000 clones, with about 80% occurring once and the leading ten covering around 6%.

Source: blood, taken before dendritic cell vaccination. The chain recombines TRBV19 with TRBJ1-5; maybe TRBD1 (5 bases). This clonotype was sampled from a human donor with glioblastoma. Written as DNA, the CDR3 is TGTGCCAGTCAGGGTCTGGATCAGCCCCAGCATTTT. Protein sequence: CASQGLDQPQHF.